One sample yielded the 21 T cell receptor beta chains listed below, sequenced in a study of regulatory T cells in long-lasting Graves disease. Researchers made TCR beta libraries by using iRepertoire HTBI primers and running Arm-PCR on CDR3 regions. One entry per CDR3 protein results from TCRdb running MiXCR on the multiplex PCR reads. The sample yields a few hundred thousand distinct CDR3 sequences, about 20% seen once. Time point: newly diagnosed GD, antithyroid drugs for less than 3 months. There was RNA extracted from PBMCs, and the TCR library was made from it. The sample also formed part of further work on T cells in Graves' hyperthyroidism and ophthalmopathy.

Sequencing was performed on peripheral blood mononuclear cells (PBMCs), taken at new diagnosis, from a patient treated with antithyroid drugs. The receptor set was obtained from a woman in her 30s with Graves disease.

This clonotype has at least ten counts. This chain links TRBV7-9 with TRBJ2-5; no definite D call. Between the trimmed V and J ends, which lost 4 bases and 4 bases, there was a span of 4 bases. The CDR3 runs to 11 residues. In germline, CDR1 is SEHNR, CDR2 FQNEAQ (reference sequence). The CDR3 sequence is CASSSVETQYF. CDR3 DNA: TGTGCCAGCAGCTCCGTAGAGACCCAGTACTTC.

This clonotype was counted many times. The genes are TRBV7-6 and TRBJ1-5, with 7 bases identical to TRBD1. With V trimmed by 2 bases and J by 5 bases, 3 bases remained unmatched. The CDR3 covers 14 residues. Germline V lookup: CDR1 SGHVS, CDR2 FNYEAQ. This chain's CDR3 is CASSLNTGDQPQHF. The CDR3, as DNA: TGTGCCAGCAGCTTAAACACAGGGGATCAGCCCCAGCATTTT.

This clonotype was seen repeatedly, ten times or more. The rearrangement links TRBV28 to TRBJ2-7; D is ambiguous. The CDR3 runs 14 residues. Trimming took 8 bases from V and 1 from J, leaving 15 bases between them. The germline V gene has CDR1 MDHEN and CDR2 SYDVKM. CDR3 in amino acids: CASCVLGNSYEQYF. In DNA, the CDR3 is TGTGCCAGCTGCGTGCTTGGCAATTCCTACGAGCAGTACTTC.

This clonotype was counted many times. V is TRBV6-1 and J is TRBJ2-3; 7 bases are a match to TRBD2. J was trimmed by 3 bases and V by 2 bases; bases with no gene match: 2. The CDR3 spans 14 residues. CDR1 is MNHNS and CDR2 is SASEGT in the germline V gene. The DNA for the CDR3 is TGTGCCAGCAGTGAACTAGCGGTAACAGATACGCAGTATTTT. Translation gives CASSELAVTDTQYF.

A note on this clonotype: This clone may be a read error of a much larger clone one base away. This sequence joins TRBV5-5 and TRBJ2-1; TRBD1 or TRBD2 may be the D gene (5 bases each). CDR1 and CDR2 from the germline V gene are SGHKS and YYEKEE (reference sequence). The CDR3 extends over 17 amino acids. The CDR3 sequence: CASSLAAAGSSYSEQFF. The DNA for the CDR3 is TGTGCCAGCAGCTTGGCCGCGGCAGGGAGTTCCTACAGTGAGCAGTTCTTC.

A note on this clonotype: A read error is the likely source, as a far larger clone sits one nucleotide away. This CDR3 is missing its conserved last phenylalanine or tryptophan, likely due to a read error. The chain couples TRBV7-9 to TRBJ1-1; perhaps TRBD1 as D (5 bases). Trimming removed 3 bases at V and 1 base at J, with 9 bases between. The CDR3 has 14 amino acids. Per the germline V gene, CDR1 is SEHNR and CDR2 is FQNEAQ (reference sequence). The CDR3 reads CASSLGVGNTEAFL. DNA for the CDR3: TGTGCCAGCAGCTTGGGGGTTGGGAACACTGAAGCTTTCCTT.

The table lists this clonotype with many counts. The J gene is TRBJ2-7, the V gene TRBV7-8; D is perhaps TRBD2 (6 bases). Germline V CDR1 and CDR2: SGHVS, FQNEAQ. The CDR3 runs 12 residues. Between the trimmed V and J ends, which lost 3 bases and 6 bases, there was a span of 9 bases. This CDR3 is CASSFIGGEQYF. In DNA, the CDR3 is TGTGCCAGCAGCTTCATCGGGGGCGAGCAGTACTTC.

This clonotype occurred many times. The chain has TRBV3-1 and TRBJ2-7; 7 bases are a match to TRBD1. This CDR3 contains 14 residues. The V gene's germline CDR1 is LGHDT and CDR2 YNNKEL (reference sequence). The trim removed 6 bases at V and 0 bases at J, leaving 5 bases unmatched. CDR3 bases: TGTGCCAGCAGACAACAGGGGCACTCCTACGAGCAGTACTTC. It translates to CASRQQGHSYEQYF.

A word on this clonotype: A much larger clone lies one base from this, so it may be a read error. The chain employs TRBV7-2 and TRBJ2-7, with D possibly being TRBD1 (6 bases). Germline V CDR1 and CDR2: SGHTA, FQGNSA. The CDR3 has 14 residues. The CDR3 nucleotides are TGTGCCAACAGCTTAGTTCAGGGGACCTACGAGCAGTACTTC. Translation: CANSLVQGTYEQYF.

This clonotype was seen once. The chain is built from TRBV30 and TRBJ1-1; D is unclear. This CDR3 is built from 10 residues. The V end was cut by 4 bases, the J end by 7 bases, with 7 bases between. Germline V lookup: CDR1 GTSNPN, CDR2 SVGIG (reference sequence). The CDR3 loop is CAWIQREAFF. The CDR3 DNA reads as TGTGCCTGGATTCAGCGTGAAGCTTTCTTT. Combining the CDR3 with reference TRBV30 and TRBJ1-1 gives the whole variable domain SQTIHQWPATLVQPVGSPLSLECTVEGTSNPNLYWYRQAAGRGLQLLFYSVGIGQISSEVPQNLSASRPQDRQFILSSKKLLLSDSGFYLCAWIQREAFFGQGTRLTVV.

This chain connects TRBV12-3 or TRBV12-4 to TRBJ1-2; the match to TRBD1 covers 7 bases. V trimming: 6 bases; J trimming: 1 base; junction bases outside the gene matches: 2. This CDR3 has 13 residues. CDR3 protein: CASRTGLNYGYTF. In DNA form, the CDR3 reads TGTGCCAGCAGGACAGGGCTTAACTATGGCTACACCTTC.

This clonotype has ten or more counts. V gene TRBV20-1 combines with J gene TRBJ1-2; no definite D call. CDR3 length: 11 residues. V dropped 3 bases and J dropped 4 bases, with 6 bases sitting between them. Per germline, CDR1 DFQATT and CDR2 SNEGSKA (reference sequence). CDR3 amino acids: CSARAGYGYTF. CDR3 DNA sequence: TGCAGTGCTAGGGCCGGCTATGGCTACACCTTC.

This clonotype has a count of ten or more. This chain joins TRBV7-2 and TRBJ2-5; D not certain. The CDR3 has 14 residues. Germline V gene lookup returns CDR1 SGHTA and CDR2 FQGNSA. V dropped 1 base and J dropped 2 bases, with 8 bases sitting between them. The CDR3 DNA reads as TGTGCCAGCAGCTTAGTTACCAGTCAAGAGACCCAGTACTTC. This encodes CASSLVTSQETQYF. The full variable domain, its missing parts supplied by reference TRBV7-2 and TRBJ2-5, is GAGVSQSPSNKVTEKGKDVELRCDPISGHTALYWYRQSLGQGLEFLIYFQGNSAPDKSGLPSDRFSAERTGGSVSTLTIQRTQQEDSAVYLCASSLVTSQETQYFGPGTRLLVL.

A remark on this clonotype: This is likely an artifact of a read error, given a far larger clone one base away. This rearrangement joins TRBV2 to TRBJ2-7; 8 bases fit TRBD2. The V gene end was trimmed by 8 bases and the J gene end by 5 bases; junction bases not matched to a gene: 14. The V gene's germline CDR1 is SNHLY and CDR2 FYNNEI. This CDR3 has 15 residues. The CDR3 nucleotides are TGTGCCAGCTCACCACCGAGCGGGGGCGTCAACGAGCAGTACTTC. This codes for CASSPPSGGVNEQYF.

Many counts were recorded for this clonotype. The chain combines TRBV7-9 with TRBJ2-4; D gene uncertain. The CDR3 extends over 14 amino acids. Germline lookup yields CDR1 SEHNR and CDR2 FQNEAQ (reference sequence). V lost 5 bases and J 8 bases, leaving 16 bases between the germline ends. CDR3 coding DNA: TGTGCCAGCAGCAACACAAGGTCTCCGGACATTCAGTACTTC. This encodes CASSNTRSPDIQYF.

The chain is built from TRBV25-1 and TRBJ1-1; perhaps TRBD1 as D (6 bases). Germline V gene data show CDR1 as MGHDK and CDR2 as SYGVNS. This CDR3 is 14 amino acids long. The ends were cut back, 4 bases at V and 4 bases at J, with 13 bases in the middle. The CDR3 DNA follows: TGTGCCAGCAGTGGCTACAGGGTAGGCACTGAAGCTTTCTTT. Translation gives CASSGYRVGTEAFF.

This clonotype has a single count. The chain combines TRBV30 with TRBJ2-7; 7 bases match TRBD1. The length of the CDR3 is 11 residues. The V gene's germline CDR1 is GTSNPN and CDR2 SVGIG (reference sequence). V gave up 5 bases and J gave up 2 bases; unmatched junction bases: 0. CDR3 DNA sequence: TGTGCCTGGGACAGGGCCTACGAGCAGTACTTC. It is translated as CAWDRAYEQYF.

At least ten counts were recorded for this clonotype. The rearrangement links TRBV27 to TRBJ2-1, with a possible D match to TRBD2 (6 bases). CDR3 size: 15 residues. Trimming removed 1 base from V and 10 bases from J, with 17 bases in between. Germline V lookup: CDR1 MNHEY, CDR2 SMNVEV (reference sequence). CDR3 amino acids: CASSLWDSIGGEQFF. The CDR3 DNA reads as TGTGCCAGCAGTTTATGGGACTCTATCGGTGGAGAGCAGTTCTTC.

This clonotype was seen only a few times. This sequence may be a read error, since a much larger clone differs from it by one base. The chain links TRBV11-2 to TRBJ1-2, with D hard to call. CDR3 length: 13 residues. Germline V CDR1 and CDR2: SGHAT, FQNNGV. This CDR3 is CASSLGVGYGCTF. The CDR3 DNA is TGTGCCAGCAGCTTAGGCGTGGGCTATGGCTGCACCTTC.

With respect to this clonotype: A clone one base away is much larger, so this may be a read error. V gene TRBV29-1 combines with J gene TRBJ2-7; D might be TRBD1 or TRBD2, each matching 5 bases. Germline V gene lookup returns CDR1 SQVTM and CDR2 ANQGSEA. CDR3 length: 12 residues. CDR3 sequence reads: CSVEGTSYEPYF. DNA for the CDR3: TGCAGCGTTGAGGGGACCTCCTACGAGCCGTACTTC.

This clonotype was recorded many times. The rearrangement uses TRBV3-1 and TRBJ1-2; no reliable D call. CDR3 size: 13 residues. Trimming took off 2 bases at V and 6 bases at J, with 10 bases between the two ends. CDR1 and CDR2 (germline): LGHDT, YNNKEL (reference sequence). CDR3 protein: CASSQFEVHGYTF. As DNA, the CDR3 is TGTGCCAGCAGCCAATTCGAGGTTCATGGCTACACCTTC.